One sample yielded the 10 T cell receptor beta chains listed below, sequenced in a study of T-cell reconstitution after alpha-beta-depleted transplantation in children (dated by TCRdb to about 2016). Preparation of the library involved PCR. Sequencing took place on an Illumina HiSeq 2500. Molecular barcoding was employed in the preparation of TCR libraries, with unique molecular identifiers being used to normalize TCRbeta repertoire quantification. Through fastp at Q25 and MiXCR, TCRdb rebuilt clones from the public reads, retaining in-frame beta chains. Here each entry gathers all rows of one CDR3 protein and keeps the most common genes and DNA. This sample has 200,000 or so distinct CDR3 sequences in its table, and around 7.7% of those were observed once. The top ten clonotypes cover about 40% of the sample. According to the study, the label for this sample's treatment or condition signals: allogeneic hematopoietic cell transplantation with graft depleted of TCRalphabeta T cells and CD19 B cells.

Sequencing was performed on PBMCs, mostly from graft donor cells, taken 360 days after TCRalphabeta/CD19-depleted stem cell transplant. The receptor set was obtained from a male patient under 10 years old who had a stem cell transplant for acute myeloid leukemia, so the T cells may come from the graft donor.

This clonotype has a count of ten or more. CDR3 sequence reads: CARLRGGLMNTEAFF. The CDR3 nucleotides are TGTGCCAGACTTCGGGGGGGACTTATGAACACTGAAGCTTTCTTT. The chain joins TRBV7-2 to TRBJ1-1; D perhaps matches TRBD1 (5 bases). This CDR3 has 15 amino acids. Trimming left V 9 bases short and J 0 bases short, with 17 bases between. The germline CDR1 and CDR2 sequences are SGHTA and FQGNSA.

This clonotype has more than one count but fewer than ten. The chain couples TRBV20-1 to TRBJ2-5; the match to TRBD2 covers 12 bases. The CDR3 totals 14 residues. Germline CDR1 reads DFQATT; CDR2 reads SNEGSKA (reference sequence). The trim removed 6 bases at V and 2 bases at J, leaving 4 bases unmatched. The CDR3 DNA reads TGCAGTGCCCGGACTAGCGGGGTACAAGAGACCCAGTACTTC. Residues: CSARTSGVQETQYF.

This clonotype was seen many times. The V and J genes are TRBV12-3 or TRBV12-4 and TRBJ1-6; D uncertain. The CDR3 length is 15 residues. Trimming pared 2 bases from V and 10 bases from J, leaving 15 bases between. The DNA of the CDR3 is TGTGCCAGCAGTTTAAGGGTCAGCAGCTCCTCACCCCTCCACTTT. Its protein product is CASSLRVSSSSPLHF.

The chain uses TRBV3-1 and TRBJ1-6; D uncertain. Trimming removed 7 bases from V and 0 bases from J, with 10 bases in between. Per germline, CDR1 LGHDT and CDR2 YNNKEL (reference sequence). CDR3 length: 15 amino acids. CDR3: CASNLRSSYNSPLHF. CDR3 coding DNA: TGTGCCAGCAACCTCAGGAGCTCCTATAATTCACCCCTCCACTTT.

A few counts support this clonotype. This sequence joins TRBV20-1 and TRBJ2-5, with TRBD1 matching 7 bases. Germline CDR1 DFQATT, CDR2 SNEGSKA (reference sequence). This CDR3 has 14 residues. J lost 5 bases, V lost 1 base, and 7 bases had no gene match. Written as DNA, the CDR3 is TGCAGTGCTAGAGTCGCTCCGGACAGGGAGACCCAGTACTTC. It encodes CSARVAPDRETQYF.

The sample holds many counts of this clonotype. The chain has TRBV12-3 or TRBV12-4 and TRBJ2-7; D remains ambiguous. Trimming left V 3 bases short and J 4 bases short, with 7 bases between. The CDR3 extends over 12 amino acids. This CDR3 is CASSFGRYEQYV. The CDR3 DNA sequence: TGTGCCAGCAGTTTTGGCAGATACGAGCAGTACGTC.

This clonotype was counted many times. This chain uses TRBV4-2 with TRBJ2-3; D not resolved. Trimming pared 0 bases from V and 4 bases from J, leaving 8 bases between. CDR3 length: 14 residues. The germline V gene has CDR1 LGHNA and CDR2 YNFKEQ. The CDR3 sequence: CASSQDQQSDTQYF. DNA for the CDR3: TGTGCCAGCAGCCAAGATCAGCAGTCAGATACGCAGTATTTT.

This clonotype turned up a few times. The genes are TRBV12-3 or TRBV12-4 and TRBJ1-2; TRBD1 matches at 9 bases. V was pared by 3 bases and J by 7 bases, with 15 bases of the junction left unmatched. The CDR3 sequence is 17 residues long. The CDR3, as DNA: TGTGCCAGCAGTTTCGAGGACAGGGGAAGGATTGGGAGTGGCTACACCTTC. Translated, it gives CASSFEDRGRIGSGYTF.

The rearrangement joins TRBV5-1 to TRBJ2-1; 7 bases are shared with TRBD2. The CDR3 contains 15 residues. V was pared by 5 bases and J by 4 bases, with 9 bases of the junction left unmatched. Germline assignment: CDR1 SGHRS and CDR2 YFSETQ. The CDR3 sequence: CASSHTSAGYNEQFF. CDR3 sequence (DNA): TGCGCCAGCAGTCATACTAGCGCGGGGTACAATGAGCAGTTCTTC.

The V call is TRBV20-1, the J call TRBJ1-2; no definite D call. V lost 5 bases and J 0 bases, leaving 22 bases between the germline ends. Germline CDR1 and CDR2: DFQATT and SNEGSKA (reference sequence). The CDR3 totals 17 residues. Here the CDR3 reads CSAGRRGGSYSNYGYTF. CDR3 bases: TGCAGTGCTGGGCGGAGAGGAGGTAGCTATTCTAACTATGGCTACACCTTC.